This is a list of T cell receptor beta chains from one sample in a study of T cell repertoires in cytomegalovirus infection. Via MiXCR, TCRdb re-called the reads, giving one row per CDR3 protein. In the table there are around 55,000 distinct CDR3 sequences, about 18% of which are singletons. Their specific antigens are unknown. Sequences were derived from CD8+ T cells from cultured PBMCs, sampled from culture after CMV antigen stimulation. The receptors stem from a human donor in good health (CMV status not recorded). Some clones in this sample may be carry-over from other donors' samples. Both conserved end residues are part of each CDR3. The D gene is left open where the match is weak. A clone size is listed for some rows: how often the clone was seen (once, few, many), or a class if it is expanded.

TRBD2	few	TRBV7-8	TRBJ2-1	CASSFTSGRFENEQFF	TGTGCCAGCAGCTTCACTAGCGGGAGGTTCGAGAATGAGCAGTTCTTC
-	-	TRBV19	TRBJ2-1	CASSISGGPHEQFF	TGTGCCAGTAGTATTTCGGGGGGCCCCCATGAGCAGTTCTTC
-	-	TRBV7-6	TRBJ1-5	CASSLKEGNQPQHF	TGTGCCAGCAGCTTAAAAGAAGGCAATCAGCCCCAGCATTTT
-	-	TRBV4-3	TRBJ2-7	CASSQDPGTSAYYEQHF	TGCGCCAGCAGCCAAGATCCGGGAACCTCGGCTTACTACGAGCAGCACTTC
-	-	TRBV27	TRBJ2-7	CASSFGTEQYF	TGTGCCAGCAGTTTCGGGACAGAGCAGTACTTC
-	once	TRBV11-1	TRBJ2-3	CASSLLTSRGEDTQYF	TGTGCCAGCAGCCTCCTCACTAGCAGGGGTGAAGATACGCAGTATTTT
-	-	TRBV7-2	TRBJ2-1	CASSLDSYNEQFF	TGTGCCAGCAGCTTGGATTCCTACAATGAGCAGTTCTTC
TRBD1	many	TRBV29-1	TRBJ2-1	CSVEGTGLGYNEQFF	TGCAGCGTTGAAGGGACAGGGCTAGGGTACAATGAGCAGTTCTTC
TRBD2	few	TRBV11-2	TRBJ2-3	CASSWTSGKADTQYF	TGTGCCAGCAGCTGGACTAGCGGGAAGGCGGATACGCAGTATTTT
TRBD2	-	TRBV6-2/TRBV6-3	TRBJ2-1	CASSYGLAGVEQFF	TGTGCCAGCAGTTACGGGCTAGCGGGAGTTGAGCAGTTCTTC
TRBD2	few	TRBV7-2	TRBJ2-1	CASSLRSGRLIDEQFF	TGTGCCAGCAGCTTACGTAGCGGGAGACTTATAGATGAGCAGTTCTTC
TRBD1	-	TRBV12-3/TRBV12-4	TRBJ1-6	CASSYSGGGSPLHF	TGTGCCAGCAGTTACTCAGGGGGAGGATCACCCCTCCACTTT
-	many	TRBV7-3	TRBJ2-7	CASSLGGGKEEQYF	TGTGCCAGCAGCTTAGGTGGGGGCAAGGAGGAGCAGTACTTC
-	-	TRBV11-1	TRBJ2-5	CASSLALGPLRTQYF	TGTGCCAGCAGCTTAGCCTTGGGACCCCTCAGGACCCAGTACTTC
-	-	TRBV20-1	TRBJ1-1	CSAPEAFF	TGCAGTGCTCCTGAAGCTTTCTTT
-	-	TRBV10-3	TRBJ1-1	CAISLDSTSVEAFF	TGTGCCATCAGTCTGGATTCGACTTCGGTTGAAGCTTTCTTT
TRBD2	-	TRBV7-9	TRBJ2-7	CASREAGEGAYEQYF	TGTGCCAGCAGAGAAGCGGGGGAAGGGGCGTACGAGCAGTACTTC
-	-	TRBV5-6	TRBJ2-1	CASTYRNGPYNEQFF	TGTGCCAGCACTTACCGAAACGGGCCCTACAATGAGCAGTTCTTC
TRBD2	few	TRBV19	TRBJ2-1	CASKLAGGPFEQFF	TGTGCCAGTAAACTAGCGGGAGGGCCTTTTGAGCAGTTCTTC
TRBD2	-	TRBV19	TRBJ2-3	CASSPRGRAGGPDTQYF	TGTGCCAGTAGTCCCCGGGGTCGAGCGGGGGGACCAGATACGCAGTATTTT
-	medium-sized	TRBV6-5	TRBJ2-5	CASSYSSPGTLETQYF	TGTGCCAGCAGTTACTCGTCCCCCGGGACTTTAGAGACCCAGTACTTC
TRBD1	-	TRBV12-3/TRBV12-4	TRBJ1-2	CASSLGAPTGRNGYTF	TGTGCCAGCAGTTTGGGGGCCCCGACAGGGAGGAATGGCTACACCTTC
-	medium-sized	TRBV7-2	TRBJ2-2	CASSLALPPGELFF	TGTGCCAGCAGCTTAGCGCTCCCCCCCGGGGAGCTGTTTTTT
-	-	TRBV29-1	TRBJ2-5	CSVEVDSDQETQYF	TGCAGCGTTGAAGTTGACAGTGACCAAGAGACCCAGTACTTC
-	few	TRBV7-2	TRBJ1-2	CASGLKGPYYGYTF	TGTGCCAGCGGTCTAAAGGGACCGTACTATGGCTACACCTTC
TRBD2	-	TRBV27	TRBJ2-4	CASRRTSGGQAKNIQYF	TGTGCCAGCAGAAGGACTAGCGGGGGACAAGCCAAAAACATTCAGTACTTC
-	-	TRBV7-2	TRBJ2-2	CASIKKNFANTGELFF	TGTGCCAGCATCAAAAAGAACTTCGCGAACACCGGGGAGCTGTTTTTT
-	-	TRBV7-2	TRBJ2-7	CASSLTGRREQYF	TGTGCCAGCAGCTTAACGGGGCGGCGCGAGCAGTACTTC
-	-	TRBV23-1	TRBJ1-6	CASSLQGQGRTYNSPLHF	TGCGCCAGCAGTCTCCAGGGGCAGGGAAGAACCTATAATTCACCCCTCCACTTT
TRBD1	few	TRBV6-1	TRBJ2-3	CASIMGQGASDTQYF	TGTGCCAGCATTATGGGGCAGGGGGCATCTGATACGCAGTATTTT
-	many	TRBV7-3	TRBJ1-2	CASSPEGGYYGYTF	TGTGCCAGCTCCCCAGAAGGGGGTTACTATGGCTACACCTTC
TRBD2	few	TRBV27	TRBJ2-3	CASSLSPGRLTDTQYF	TGTGCCAGCAGTTTATCGCCCGGGAGGCTCACAGATACGCAGTATTTT
-	-	TRBV7-2	TRBJ2-1	CASSYQNEQFF	TGTGCCAGCAGCTATCAAAATGAGCAGTTCTTC
-	-	TRBV12-3/TRBV12-4	TRBJ1-2	CASSTHGAYGYTF	TGTGCCAGCAGTACCCACGGGGCCTATGGCTACACCTTC
TRBD2	few	TRBV7-2	TRBJ2-3	CASSLALRLAGGTDTQYF	TGTGCCAGCAGCTTAGCTCTTCGTCTAGCGGGGGGTACAGATACGCAGTATTTT
TRBD2	-	TRBV28	TRBJ2-7	CASSSQREGLSAYEQYF	TGTGCCAGCAGTAGCCAGCGGGAGGGCCTCTCGGCCTACGAGCAGTACTTC
-	few	TRBV19	TRBJ2-1	CASSISGGNEQFF	TGTGCCAGTAGTATTAGTGGCGGCAATGAGCAGTTCTTC
-	few	TRBV28	TRBJ2-1	CASSLLRTASYNEQFF	TGTGCCAGCAGTTTATTACGGACAGCCTCCTACAATGAGCAGTTCTTC
TRBD2	-	TRBV7-9	TRBJ2-3	CASSFGGEPDTQYF	TGTGCCAGCAGCTTCGGGGGGGAACCAGATACGCAGTATTTT
-	-	TRBV4-3	TRBJ2-7	CASSQGAGSPYEQYF	TGCGCCAGCAGCCAAGGCGCAGGGAGCCCCTACGAGCAGTACTTC
-	-	TRBV4-1	TRBJ1-3	CASSQGTAAGNTIYF	TGCGCCAGCAGCCAAGGGACAGCAGCTGGAAACACCATATATTTT
TRBD1	-	TRBV27	TRBJ1-2	CASSLTGGSGYTF	TGTGCCAGCAGTTTAACAGGGGGAAGTGGCTACACCTTC
TRBD2	-	TRBV7-2	TRBJ2-2	CASSLSGGALNTGELFF	TGTGCCAGCAGCTTATCGGGGGGTGCCCTGAACACCGGGGAGCTGTTTTTT
-	few	TRBV12-3/TRBV12-4	TRBJ1-5	CASSLQGSQPQHF	TGTGCCAGCAGTTTACAGGGAAGTCAGCCCCAGCATTTT
-	few	TRBV20-1	TRBJ2-4	CSARDEGSLAKNIQYF	TGCAGTGCTAGAGATGAGGGGTCGCTAGCCAAAAACATTCAGTACTTC
-	-	TRBV7-6	TRBJ2-7	CASSPGQAVGSYEQYF	TGTGCCAGCAGCCCCGGCCAGGCCGTCGGCTCCTACGAGCAGTACTTC
-	few	TRBV9	TRBJ1-2	CASSATPRDPPYGYTF	TGTGCCAGCAGTGCTACCCCTCGGGACCCGCCCTATGGCTACACCTTC
-	-	TRBV6-1	TRBJ1-2	CASSDGSRGGSYTF	TGTGCCAGCAGTGACGGCTCGCGCGGGGGATCCTACACCTTC
-	-	TRBV12-3/TRBV12-4	TRBJ2-1	CASSSHLASEQFF	TGTGCCAGCAGTTCCCACCTGGCCAGTGAGCAGTTCTTC
-	few	TRBV28	TRBJ2-5	CASRVEGRQTQYF	TGTGCCAGCAGGGTGGAGGGTCGCCAGACCCAGTACTTC
TRBD2	-	TRBV7-9	TRBJ2-1	CASRLADSYNEQFF	TGTGCCAGCAGACTAGCGGACTCCTACAATGAGCAGTTCTTC
-	few	TRBV6-2/TRBV6-3	TRBJ2-7	CASSLPGPRNDEQYF	TGTGCCAGCAGTCTACCCGGGCCCCGCAACGACGAGCAGTACTTC
-	-	TRBV24-1	TRBJ2-4	CATSDLSGDRDIQYF	TGTGCCACCAGTGATCTAAGCGGAGATCGGGACATTCAGTACTTC
-	-	TRBV7-8	TRBJ2-3	CASSSVSTDTQYF	TGTGCCAGCAGCTCGGTCAGCACAGATACGCAGTATTTT
-	-	TRBV15	TRBJ2-1	CATSSAGTGVYNEQFF	TGTGCCACCAGCAGTGCCGGGACTGGAGTGTACAATGAGCAGTTCTTC
-	-	TRBV7-2	TRBJ1-3	CASSSTSGGNTIYF	TGTGCCAGCAGCTCGACCTCGGGGGGAAACACCATATATTTT
-	-	TRBV6-2/TRBV6-3	TRBJ2-7	CASSYSSTGPYEQYF	TGTGCCAGCAGTTACTCGTCTACAGGGCCTTACGAGCAGTACTTC
-	many	TRBV27	TRBJ1-1	CASSLLAGEAFF	TGTGCCAGCAGTTTATTGGCAGGTGAAGCTTTCTTT